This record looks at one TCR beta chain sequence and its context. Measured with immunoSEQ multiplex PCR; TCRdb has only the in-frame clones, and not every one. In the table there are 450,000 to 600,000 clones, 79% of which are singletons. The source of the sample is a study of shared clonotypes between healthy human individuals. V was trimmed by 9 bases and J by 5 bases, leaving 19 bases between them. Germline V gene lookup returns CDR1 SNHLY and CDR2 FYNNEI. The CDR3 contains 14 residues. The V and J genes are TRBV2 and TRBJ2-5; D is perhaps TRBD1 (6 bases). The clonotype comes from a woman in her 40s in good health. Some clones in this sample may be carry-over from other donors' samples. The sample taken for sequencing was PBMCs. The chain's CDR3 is CASRLNQGQETQYF. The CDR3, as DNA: TGTGCCAGTCGGCTGAACCAGGGGCAGGAGACCCAGTACTTC.